The T cell receptor (beta chain) under discussion was sequenced for a study of cytomegalovirus exposure and HLA in healthy donors. Findings and caveats of the study: Versus the roughly 670-donor mean, an Asian-associated ancestry cluster reportedly showed fewer N-insertions in a later analysis.

For this clone: Its specificity is not known.

Trimming removed 1 base from V and 5 bases from J; junction bases left unmatched: 8. The CDR3 extends over 16 amino acids. The germline V gene has CDR1 MNHEY and CDR2 SMNVEV (reference sequence). A multiplex PCR was run with 60 Vbeta primers and 13 Jbeta primers. Profiling relied on immunoSEQ multiplex PCR, and the TCRdb table lists in-frame clones only, not all of them. The sample includes some 150,000 clones. The chain couples TRBV27 to TRBJ2-5, with 9 positions matching TRBD2. Sequenced input: PBMCs. The source is a man between 40 and 49 years old in good health and CMV-seronegative. The DNA of the CDR3 is TGTGCCAGCAGTTTATTAGGCGGGGGGGCCGGCGAGACCCAGTACTTC. This codes for CASSLLGGGAGETQYF.